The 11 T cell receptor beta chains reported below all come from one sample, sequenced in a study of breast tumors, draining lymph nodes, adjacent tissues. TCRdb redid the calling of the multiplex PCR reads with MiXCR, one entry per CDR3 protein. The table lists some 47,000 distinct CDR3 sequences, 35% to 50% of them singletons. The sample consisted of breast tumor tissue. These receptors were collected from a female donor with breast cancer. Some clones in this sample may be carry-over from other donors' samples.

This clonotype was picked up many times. CDR3 nucleotides: TGCGCCCCCGTTTGGGCTGGAGATACGCAGTATTTT. This sequence encodes CAPVWAGDTQYF. The gene calls are TRBV10-1 and TRBJ2-3; no definite D call. Germline CDR1 and CDR2: WNHNN and SYGVQD (reference sequence). This CDR3 has 12 amino acids. Deletions cut 11 bases from V and 5 bases from J, with 14 bases between.

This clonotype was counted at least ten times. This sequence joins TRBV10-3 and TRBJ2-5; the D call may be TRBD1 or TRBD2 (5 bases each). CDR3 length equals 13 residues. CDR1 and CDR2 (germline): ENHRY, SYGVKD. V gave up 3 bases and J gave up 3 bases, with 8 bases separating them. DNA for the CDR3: TGTGCCATCAGTGACGGGACGGAAGAGACCCAGTACTTC. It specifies CAISDGTEETQYF.

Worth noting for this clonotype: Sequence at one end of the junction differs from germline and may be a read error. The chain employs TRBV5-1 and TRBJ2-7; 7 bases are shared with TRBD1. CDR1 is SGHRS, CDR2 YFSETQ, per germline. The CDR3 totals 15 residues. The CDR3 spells CASSTPKGGGYERYF. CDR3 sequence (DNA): TGCGCCAGCAGTACCCCAAAAGGGGGCGGATACGAGCGGTACTTC.

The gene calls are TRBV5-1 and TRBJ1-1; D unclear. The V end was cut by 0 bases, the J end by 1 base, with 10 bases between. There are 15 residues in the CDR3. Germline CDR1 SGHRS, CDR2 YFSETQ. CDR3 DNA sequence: TGCGCCAGCAGCTTGGGGGCGCAAGCGAACACTGAAGCTTTCTTT. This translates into CASSLGAQANTEAFF.

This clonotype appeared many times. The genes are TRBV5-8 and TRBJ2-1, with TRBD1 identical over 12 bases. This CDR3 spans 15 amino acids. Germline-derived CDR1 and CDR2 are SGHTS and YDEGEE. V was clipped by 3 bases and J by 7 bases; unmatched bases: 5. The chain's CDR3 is CASSSRDRGRNEQFF. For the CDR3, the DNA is TGTGCCAGCAGCTCCCGGGACAGGGGGCGGAATGAGCAGTTCTTC.

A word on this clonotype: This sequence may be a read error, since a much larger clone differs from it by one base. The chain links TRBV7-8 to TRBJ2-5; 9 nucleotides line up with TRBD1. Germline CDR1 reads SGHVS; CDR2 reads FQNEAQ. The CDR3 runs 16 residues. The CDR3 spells CAGRNVGTGLGETQYF. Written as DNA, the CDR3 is TGTGCCGGCAGAAACGTCGGGACAGGGTTGGGAGAGACCCAGTACTTC. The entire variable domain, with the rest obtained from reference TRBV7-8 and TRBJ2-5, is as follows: GAGVSQSPRYKVAKRGQDVALRCDPISGHVSLFWYQQALGQGPEFLTYFQNEAQLDKSGLPSDRFFAERPEGSVSTLKIQRTQQEDSAVYLCAGRNVGTGLGETQYFGPGTRLLVL.

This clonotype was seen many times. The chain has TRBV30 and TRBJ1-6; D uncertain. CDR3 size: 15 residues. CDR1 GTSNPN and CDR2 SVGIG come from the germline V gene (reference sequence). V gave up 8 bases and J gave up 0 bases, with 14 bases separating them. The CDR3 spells CAGETGSSYNSPLHF. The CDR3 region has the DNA TGTGCCGGAGAGACGGGGAGCTCCTATAATTCACCCCTCCACTTT.

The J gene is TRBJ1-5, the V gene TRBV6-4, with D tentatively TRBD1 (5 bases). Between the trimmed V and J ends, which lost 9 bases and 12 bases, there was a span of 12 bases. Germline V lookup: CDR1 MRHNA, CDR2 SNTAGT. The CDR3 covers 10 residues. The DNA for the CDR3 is TGTGCCAGACGCGGGGGGTACCAGCATTTT. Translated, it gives CARRGGYQHF.

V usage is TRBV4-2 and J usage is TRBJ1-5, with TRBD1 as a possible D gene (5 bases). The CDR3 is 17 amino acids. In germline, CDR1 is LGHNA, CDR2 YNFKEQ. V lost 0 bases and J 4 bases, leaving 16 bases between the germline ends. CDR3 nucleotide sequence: TGTGCCAGCAGCCAAGATCAGAAGGCAGGGCGTAATCAGCCCCAGCATTTT. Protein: CASSQDQKAGRNQPQHF.

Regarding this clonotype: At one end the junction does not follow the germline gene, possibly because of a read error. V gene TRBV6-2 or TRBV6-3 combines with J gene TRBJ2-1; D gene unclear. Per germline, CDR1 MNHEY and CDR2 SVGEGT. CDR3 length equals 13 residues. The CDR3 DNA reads TGTGTCAGCAGTGTTCGGGCTTACAATGAGCAGTTCTTC. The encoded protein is CVSSVRAYNEQFF.

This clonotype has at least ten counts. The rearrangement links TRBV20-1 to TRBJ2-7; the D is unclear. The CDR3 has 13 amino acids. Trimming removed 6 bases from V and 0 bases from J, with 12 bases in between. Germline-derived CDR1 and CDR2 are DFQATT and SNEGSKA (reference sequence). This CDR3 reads CSAKEISSYEQYF. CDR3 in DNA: TGCAGTGCCAAAGAGATTAGCTCCTACGAGCAGTACTTC.